This T cell receptor beta chain was sequenced during a study of human T cells and chemical hapten exposure. As regards this clonotype: Its antigen is unknown.

In the study's own analysis: Counts of TCRs in each sample centred on a median of about 99,000 and extended from approximately 25,000 to 650,000. TCRdb processed the RACE reads anew with MiXCR; each CDR3 protein has one entry. It is TCRdb's table, rather than the study itself, that gives the V and J calls and clone size. The profile shows about 190,000 distinct CDR3 sequences, 24% of them singletons. Documented time point: patch test 3, about 24 weeks after DPC sensitization. Indicated treatment: therapeutic diphenylcyclopropenone sensitization with weekly scalp DPC. Findings and caveats of the study: Healthy individuals' immune responses may differ from those of donors, who had alopecia.

After removal of 5 bases from V and 2 bases from J, the junction contained 9 bases not matched to a gene. The CDR3 is 16 amino acids. In germline, CDR1 is SGHTA, CDR2 FQGNSA. The sequences come from whole blood, collected in connection with sensitization to the hapten diphenylcyclopropenone (DPC). The gene calls are TRBV7-2 and TRBJ2-1, with 7 bases that match TRBD2. This sequence originates from a middle-aged woman with alopecia areata. Some clones in this sample may be carry-over from other donors' samples. The DNA of the CDR3 is TGTGCCAGCAGCCCTACTGTAGCGGGCGCCTACAATGAGCAGTTCTTC. Translation gives CASSPTVAGAYNEQFF.